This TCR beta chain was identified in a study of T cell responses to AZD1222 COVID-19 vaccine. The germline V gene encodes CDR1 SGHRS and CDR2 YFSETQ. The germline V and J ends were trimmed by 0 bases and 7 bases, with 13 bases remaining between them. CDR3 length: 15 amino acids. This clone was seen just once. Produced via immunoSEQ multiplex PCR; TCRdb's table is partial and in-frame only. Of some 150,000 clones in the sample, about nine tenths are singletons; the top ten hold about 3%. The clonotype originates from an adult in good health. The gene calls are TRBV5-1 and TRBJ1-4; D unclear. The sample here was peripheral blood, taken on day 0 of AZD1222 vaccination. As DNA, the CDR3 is TGCGCCAGCAGCTTGGCTGGGCGGCAGAGTGAAAAACTGTTTTTT. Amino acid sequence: CASSLAGRQSEKLFF.